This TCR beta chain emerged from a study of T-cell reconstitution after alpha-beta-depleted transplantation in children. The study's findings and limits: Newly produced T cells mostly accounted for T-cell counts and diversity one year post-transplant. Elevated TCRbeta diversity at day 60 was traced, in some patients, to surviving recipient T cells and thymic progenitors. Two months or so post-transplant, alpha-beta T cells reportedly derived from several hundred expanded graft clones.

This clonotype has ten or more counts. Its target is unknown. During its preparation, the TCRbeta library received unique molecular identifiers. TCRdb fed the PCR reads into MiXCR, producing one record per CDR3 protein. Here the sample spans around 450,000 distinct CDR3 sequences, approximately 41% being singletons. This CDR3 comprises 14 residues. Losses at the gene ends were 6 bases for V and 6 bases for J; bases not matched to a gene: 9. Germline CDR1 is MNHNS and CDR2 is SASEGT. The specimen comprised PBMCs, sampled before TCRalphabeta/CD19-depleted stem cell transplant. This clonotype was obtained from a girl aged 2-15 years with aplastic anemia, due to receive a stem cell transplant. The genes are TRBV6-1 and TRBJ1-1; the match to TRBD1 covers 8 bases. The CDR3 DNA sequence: TGTGCCAGCAGCACCGGGACAGGAGTACCTGAAGCTTTCTTT. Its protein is CASSTGTGVPEAFF.